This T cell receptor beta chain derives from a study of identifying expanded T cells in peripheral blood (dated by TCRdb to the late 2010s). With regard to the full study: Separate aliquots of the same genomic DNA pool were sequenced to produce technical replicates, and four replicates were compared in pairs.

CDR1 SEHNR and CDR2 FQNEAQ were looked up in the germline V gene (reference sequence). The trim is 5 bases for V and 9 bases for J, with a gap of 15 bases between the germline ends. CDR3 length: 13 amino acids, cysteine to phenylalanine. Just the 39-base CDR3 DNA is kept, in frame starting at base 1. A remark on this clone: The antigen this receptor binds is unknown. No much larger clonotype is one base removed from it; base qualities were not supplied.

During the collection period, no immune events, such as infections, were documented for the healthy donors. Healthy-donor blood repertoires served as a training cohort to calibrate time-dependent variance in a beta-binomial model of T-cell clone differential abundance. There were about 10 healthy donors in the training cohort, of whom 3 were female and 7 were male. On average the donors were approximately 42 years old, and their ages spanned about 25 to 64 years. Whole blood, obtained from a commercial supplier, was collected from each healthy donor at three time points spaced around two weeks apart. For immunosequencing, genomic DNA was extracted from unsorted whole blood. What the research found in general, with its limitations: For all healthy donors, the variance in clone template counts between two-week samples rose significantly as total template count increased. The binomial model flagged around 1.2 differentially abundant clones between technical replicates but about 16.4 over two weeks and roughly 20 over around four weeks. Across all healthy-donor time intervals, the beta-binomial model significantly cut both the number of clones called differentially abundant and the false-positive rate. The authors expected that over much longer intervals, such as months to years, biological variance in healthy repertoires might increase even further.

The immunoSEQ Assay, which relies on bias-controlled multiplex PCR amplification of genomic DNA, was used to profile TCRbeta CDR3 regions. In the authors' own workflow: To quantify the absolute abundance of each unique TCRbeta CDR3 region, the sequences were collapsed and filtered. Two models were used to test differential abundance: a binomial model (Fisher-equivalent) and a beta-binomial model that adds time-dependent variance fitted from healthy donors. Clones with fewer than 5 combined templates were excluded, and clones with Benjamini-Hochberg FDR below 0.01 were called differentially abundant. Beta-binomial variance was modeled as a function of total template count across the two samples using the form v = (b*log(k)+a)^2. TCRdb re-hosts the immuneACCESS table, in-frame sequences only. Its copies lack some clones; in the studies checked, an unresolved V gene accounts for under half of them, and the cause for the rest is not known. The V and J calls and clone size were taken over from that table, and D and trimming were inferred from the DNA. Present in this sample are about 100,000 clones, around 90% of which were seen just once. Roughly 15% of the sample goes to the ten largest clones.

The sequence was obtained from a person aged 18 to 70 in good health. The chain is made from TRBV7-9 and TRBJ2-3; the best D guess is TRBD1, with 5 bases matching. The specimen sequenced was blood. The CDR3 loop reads CASSIQNQGTQYF. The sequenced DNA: TGTGCCAGCAGCATCCAGAATCAGGGCACGCAGTATTTT.